These 5 T cell receptor beta chains originate from one sample sequenced in a study of OX40 agonist ivuxolimab in advanced cancers. Generated by immunoSEQ multiplex PCR, the TCRdb table keeps only in-frame clones and is missing some. The data hold about 46,000 clones, with around 86% observed a single time. The sequencing here drew on CD4+ or CD8+ T cells sorted from blood, taken in a trial of the OX40 agonist ivuxolimab. These receptors originate from an adult with an advanced solid tumor such as melanoma, head and neck, liver or kidney cancer.

CDR3: CASSEPADFTDTQYF. The CDR3 bases are TGTGCCAGCAGTGAACCAGCGGACTTCACAGATACGCAGTATTTT. This chain uses TRBV2 with TRBJ2-3; weak D call: TRBD2 (5 bases). The CDR3 covers 15 residues. The V gene's germline CDR1 is SNHLY and CDR2 FYNNEI. V shed 2 bases and J shed 2 bases, with 11 bases lying between them.

The V call is TRBV6-5, the J call TRBJ2-5; maybe TRBD2 (5 bases). The CDR3 is made up of 13 amino acids. V lost 5 bases and J lost 5, with 12 bases in between. Germline V CDR1 and CDR2: MNHEY, SVGAGI. The CDR3 sequence: CASSTRGRETQYF. The CDR3 nucleotides are TGTGCCAGCAGTACCCGGGGTCGGGAGACCCAGTACTTC.

The CDR3 DNA follows: TGTGCCAGCAGCTTCCTTGACTCCAATCCCGGGCAGTACTTC. Its protein product is CASSFLDSNPGQYF. V gene TRBV7-9 combines with J gene TRBJ2-7; D ambiguous. This CDR3 is built from 14 residues. Per germline, CDR1 SEHNR and CDR2 FQNEAQ (reference sequence). V lost 3 bases, J lost 9 bases, and 18 bases lay in between.

J is TRBJ1-1 and V is TRBV7-6; D call uncertain. The germline V and J ends were trimmed by 4 bases and 12 bases, with 12 bases remaining between them. The CDR3 runs to 11 residues. Germline V lookup: CDR1 SGHVS, CDR2 FNYEAQ. DNA of the CDR3: TGTGCCAGCAGCTCAGATTCCGGGACTTTCTTT. It encodes CASSSDSGTFF.

V usage is TRBV28 and J usage is TRBJ2-1; weak D call: TRBD2 (6 bases). V lost 6 bases, J lost 8 bases, and 20 bases lay in between. This CDR3 comprises 15 residues. Germline CDR1 and CDR2: MDHEN and SYDVKM. The CDR3 DNA follows: TGTGCCAGCAGACGACCGGGACTGGACTATGATGAGCAGTTCTTC. It codes for CASRRPGLDYDEQFF.